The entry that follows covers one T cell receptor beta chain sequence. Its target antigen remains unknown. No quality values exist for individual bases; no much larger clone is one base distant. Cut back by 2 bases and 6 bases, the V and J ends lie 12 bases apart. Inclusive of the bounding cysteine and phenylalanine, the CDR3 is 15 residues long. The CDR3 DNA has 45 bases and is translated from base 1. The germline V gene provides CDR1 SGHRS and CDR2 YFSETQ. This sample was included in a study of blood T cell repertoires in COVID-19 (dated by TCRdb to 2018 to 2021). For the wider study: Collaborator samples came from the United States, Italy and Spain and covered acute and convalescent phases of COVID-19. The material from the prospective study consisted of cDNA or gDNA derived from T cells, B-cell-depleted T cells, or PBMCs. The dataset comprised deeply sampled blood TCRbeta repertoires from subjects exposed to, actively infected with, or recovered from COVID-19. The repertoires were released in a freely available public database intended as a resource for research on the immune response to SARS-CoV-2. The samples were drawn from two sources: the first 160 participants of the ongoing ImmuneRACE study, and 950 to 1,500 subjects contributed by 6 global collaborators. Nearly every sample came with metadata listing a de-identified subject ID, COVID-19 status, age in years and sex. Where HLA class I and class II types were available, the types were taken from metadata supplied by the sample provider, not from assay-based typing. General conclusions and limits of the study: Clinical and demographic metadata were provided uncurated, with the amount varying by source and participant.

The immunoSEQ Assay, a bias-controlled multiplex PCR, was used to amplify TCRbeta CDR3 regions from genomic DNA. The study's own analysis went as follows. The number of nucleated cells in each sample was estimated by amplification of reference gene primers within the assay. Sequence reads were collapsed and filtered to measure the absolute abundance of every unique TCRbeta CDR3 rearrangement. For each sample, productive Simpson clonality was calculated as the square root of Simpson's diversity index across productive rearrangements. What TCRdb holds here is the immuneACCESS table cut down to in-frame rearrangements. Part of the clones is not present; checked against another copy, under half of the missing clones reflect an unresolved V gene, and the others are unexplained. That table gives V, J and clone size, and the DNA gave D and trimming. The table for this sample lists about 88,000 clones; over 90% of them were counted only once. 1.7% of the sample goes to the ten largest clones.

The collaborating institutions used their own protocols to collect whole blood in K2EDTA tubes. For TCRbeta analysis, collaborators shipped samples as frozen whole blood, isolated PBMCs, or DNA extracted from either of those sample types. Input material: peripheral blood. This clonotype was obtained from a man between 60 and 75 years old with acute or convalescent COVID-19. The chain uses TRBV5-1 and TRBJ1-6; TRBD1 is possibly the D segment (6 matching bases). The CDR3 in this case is CASSFRTELNSPLHF. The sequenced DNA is TGCGCCAGCAGCTTTAGGACAGAGCTTAATTCACCCCTCCACTTT.